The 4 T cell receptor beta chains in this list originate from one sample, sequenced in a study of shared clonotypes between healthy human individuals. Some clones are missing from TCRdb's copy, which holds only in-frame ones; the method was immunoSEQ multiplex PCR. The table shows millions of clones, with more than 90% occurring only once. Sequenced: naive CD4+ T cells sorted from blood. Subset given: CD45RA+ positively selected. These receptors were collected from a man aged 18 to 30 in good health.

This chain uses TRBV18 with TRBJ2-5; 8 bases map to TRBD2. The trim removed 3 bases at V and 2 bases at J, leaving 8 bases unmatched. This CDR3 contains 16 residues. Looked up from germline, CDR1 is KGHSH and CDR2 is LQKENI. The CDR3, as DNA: TGTGCCAGCTCACCCGGCCCGCGGGGGGCTCAAGAGACCCAGTACTTC. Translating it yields CASSPGPRGAQETQYF.

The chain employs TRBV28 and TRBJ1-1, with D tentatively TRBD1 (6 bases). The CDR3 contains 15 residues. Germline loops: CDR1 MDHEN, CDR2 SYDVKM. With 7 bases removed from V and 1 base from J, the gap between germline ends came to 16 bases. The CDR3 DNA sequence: TGTGCCAGCACCCCGGCAGGGGTAGGGAACACTGAAGCTTTCTTT. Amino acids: CASTPAGVGNTEAFF.

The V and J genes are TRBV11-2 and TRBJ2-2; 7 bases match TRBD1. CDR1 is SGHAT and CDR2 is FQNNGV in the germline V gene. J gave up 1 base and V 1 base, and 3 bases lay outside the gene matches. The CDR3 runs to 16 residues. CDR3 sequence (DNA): TGTGCCAGCAGCTTAGCTACAGGGGTGAACACCGGGGAGCTGTTTTTT. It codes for CASSLATGVNTGELFF. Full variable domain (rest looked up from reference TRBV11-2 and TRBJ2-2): EAGVAQSPRYKIIEKRQSVAFWCNPISGHATLYWYQQILGQGPKLLIQFQNNGVVDDSQLPKDRFSAERLKGVDSTLKIQPAKLEDSAVYLCASSLATGVNTGELFFGEGSRLTVL.

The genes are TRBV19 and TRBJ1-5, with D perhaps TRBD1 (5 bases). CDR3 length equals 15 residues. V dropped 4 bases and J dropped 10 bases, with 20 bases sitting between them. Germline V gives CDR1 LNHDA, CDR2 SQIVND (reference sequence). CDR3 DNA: TGTGCCAGTAGTAGTTCCCAGGGCGGATCTATCCCCCAGCATTTT. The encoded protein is CASSSSQGGSIPQHF.